These 21 T cell receptor beta chains came from one sample sequenced in a study of molecular identifiers for immune sequencing clone quantification. TCRdb processed the PCR reads anew with MiXCR; each CDR3 protein has one entry. The sample has approximately 93,000 distinct CDR3 sequences, more than 20% seen once; the top ten hold roughly 0.76%. The sequenced sample was naive CD8+ T cells from blood, with Jurkat cell RNA spiked in. The subset: FACS-sorted CD8+CD4-CCR7+CD45RA+ naive T cells. These receptors all come from a human donor in good health. Some libraries in this study had Jurkat cell RNA spiked in.

This clonotype has a handful of counts. The gene calls are TRBV4-1 and TRBJ1-5, with a tentative D call TRBD1 (6 bases). Trimming removed 5 bases from V and 5 bases from J, with 13 bases in between. This CDR3 is built from 14 residues. Germline V CDR1 and CDR2: MGHRA, YSYEKL. The CDR3 here is CASSEGQWDQPQHF. The CDR3 nucleotides are TGCGCCAGCAGCGAAGGACAGTGGGATCAGCCCCAGCATTTT.

In this sample, this clonotype turned up many times. The V call is TRBV7-9, the J call TRBJ2-5; TRBD2 agrees at 12 bases. Germline V gene sequence: CDR1 SEHNR, CDR2 FQNEAQ (reference sequence). CDR3 length equals 15 residues. Trimming took 5 bases from V and 3 from J; bases not matched to a gene: 4. CDR3: CASSLLAGGEETQYF. Here the CDR3 DNA reads TGTGCCAGCAGCCTACTAGCGGGAGGTGAAGAGACCCAGTACTTC. The entire variable domain, with the rest obtained from reference TRBV7-9 and TRBJ2-5, is as follows: DTGVSQNPRHKITKRGQNVTFRCDPISEHNRLYWYRQTLGQGPEFLTYFQNEAQLEKSRLLSDRFSAERPKGSFSTLEIQRTEQGDSAMYLCASSLLAGGEETQYFGPGTRLLVL.

As regards this clonotype: A read error may be the cause here, since a much bigger clone is one base away. A read error is likely, as this CDR3 ends without the conserved phenylalanine or tryptophan. This chain links TRBV7-6 with TRBJ2-3; TRBD2 is a possible D gene (6 bases). The CDR3 is made up of 16 amino acids. V was trimmed by 4 bases and J by 0 bases, leaving 14 bases between them. CDR1 SGHVS and CDR2 FNYEAQ come from the germline V gene. The CDR3 DNA is TGTGCCAGCAGCTCGAGCGGGTTTGCTAGCACAGATACGCAGTATCTT. Protein: CASSSSGFASTDTQYL.

This clonotype was counted a few times. The V gene is TRBV19, the J gene TRBJ2-2; TRBD2 agrees at 7 bases. CDR3 length: 13 amino acids. CDR1 and CDR2 from the germline V gene are LNHDA and SQIVND (reference sequence). V shed 10 bases and J 6 bases; nucleotides not matched to a gene: 8. The chain's CDR3 is CATTEGGAGELFF. DNA of the CDR3: TGTGCCACCACCGAGGGAGGGGCCGGGGAGCTGTTTTTT.

This clonotype was observed a few times. A read error is possible here, since a much larger clone lies one base away. CDR3 sequence (DNA): TGTGCCAGCAGCCCCGGGGGGGAAGAGCCCCAGCATTTT. Protein: CASSPGGEEPQHF. The chain recombines TRBV7-9 with TRBJ1-5; D is possibly TRBD1 (5 bases). The CDR3 is made up of 13 amino acids. Germline loops: CDR1 SEHNR, CDR2 FQNEAQ (reference sequence). V lost 5 bases to trimming and J lost 8 bases, with 13 bases between them.

The chain joins TRBV6-2 or TRBV6-3 to TRBJ1-1; TRBD1 matches 9 bases. Germline V gives CDR1 MNHEY, CDR2 SVGEGT. J gave up 11 bases and V 0 bases, and 13 bases lay outside the gene matches. This CDR3 has 16 amino acids. The CDR3 nucleotides are TGTGCCAGCAGTTACTCCGGACAGGGGAACTACCTCTGGGCTTTCTTT. It translates to CASSYSGQGNYLWAFF.

This sequence joins TRBV19 and TRBJ2-1; the match to TRBD2 covers 8 bases. Germline loops: CDR1 LNHDA, CDR2 SQIVND (reference sequence). J lost 4 bases, V lost 3 bases, and 5 bases had no gene match. CDR3 length: 15 residues. Here the CDR3 reads CASSILLADYNEQFF. CDR3 nucleotides: TGTGCCAGTAGTATCTTACTAGCGGATTACAATGAGCAGTTCTTC.

The V and J genes are TRBV4-1 and TRBJ2-3; 12 bases agree with TRBD2. Germline V gives CDR1 MGHRA, CDR2 YSYEKL. V lost 0 bases and J lost 4; bases outside the gene matches: 8. CDR3 length: 18 residues. As DNA, the CDR3 is TGCGCCAGCAGCCAAGATCTAGGACTAGCGGGGACCCCAGATACGCAGTATTTT. The encoded protein is CASSQDLGLAGTPDTQYF.

The rearrangement joins TRBV7-9 to TRBJ2-7; possible D gene TRBD2, 6 bases. Germline-derived CDR1 and CDR2 are SEHNR and FQNEAQ (reference sequence). CDR3 size: 13 residues. Trimming shortened V by 11 bases and J by 12 bases, and 26 bases separated the two germline ends. The CDR3 nucleotides are TGTGCCCGCCGCCCTGGACTATCCTCCGCGCCGTACTTC. This sequence encodes CARRPGLSSAPYF.

This clonotype was observed a few times. The chain employs TRBV4-1 and TRBJ1-1; 9 nucleotides line up with TRBD1. The CDR3 runs 15 residues. The V and J ends lost 4 bases and 6 bases, in that order; junction bases with no gene match: 9. CDR1 is MGHRA, CDR2 YSYEKL, per germline. CDR3 sequence: CASSPLGQGPPEAFF. CDR3 nucleotides: TGCGCCAGCAGCCCCCTAGGACAGGGGCCCCCTGAAGCTTTCTTT.

The genes are TRBV20-1 and TRBJ1-1, with 10 bases aligning to TRBD1. V was clipped by 6 bases and J by 5 bases; unmatched bases: 6. The CDR3 runs 13 residues. The germline gives CDR1 DFQATT, CDR2 SNEGSKA (reference sequence). The CDR3 loop is CSAGQGLGTEAFF. CDR3 nucleotide sequence: TGCAGTGCGGGACAGGGGTTGGGGACTGAAGCTTTCTTT.

This clonotype was counted many times. This chain joins TRBV2 and TRBJ1-4; D not resolved. The CDR3 is 15 amino acids. The V end was cut by 2 bases, the J end by 2 bases, with 9 bases between. The germline CDR1 and CDR2 sequences are SNHLY and FYNNEI. Here the CDR3 DNA reads TGTGCCAGCAGTGAATACCCACTTACTAATGAAAAACTGTTTTTT. Translation gives CASSEYPLTNEKLFF.

The chain joins TRBV9 to TRBJ1-2, with 7 bases aligning to TRBD1. V was clipped by 2 bases and J by 6 bases; unmatched bases: 13. CDR3 length: 16 residues. CDR1 is SGDLS and CDR2 is YYNGEE in the germline V gene. The CDR3, as DNA: TGTGCCAGCAGCGTGGACCGGACAGGCCGGGGGGATGGCTACACCTTC. Its translation is CASSVDRTGRGDGYTF.

This clonotype occurred many times. The chain links TRBV29-1 to TRBJ1-2; D gene unclear. Trimming pared 3 bases from V and 2 bases from J, leaving 13 bases between. Germline assignment: CDR1 SQVTM and CDR2 ANQGSEA. This CDR3 is built from 14 residues. The chain's CDR3 is CSVDPLVPNYGYTF. CDR3 bases: TGCAGCGTTGATCCGCTGGTCCCAAACTATGGCTACACCTTC.

V usage is TRBV7-6 and J usage is TRBJ1-4, with a possible D match to TRBD1 (6 bases). V lost 0 bases and J lost 3, with 14 bases in between. CDR3 length equals 17 residues. CDR1 and CDR2 (germline): SGHVS, FNYEAQ. The CDR3 coding sequence is TGTGCCAGCAGCTTAGCCCTTGGACAGTCCGCTAATGAAAAACTGTTTTTT. It is translated as CASSLALGQSANEKLFF.

Regarding this clonotype: Given a much more abundant clone one base away, this may be a read error. The chain is built from TRBV9 and TRBJ1-1; a possible D gene is TRBD1 (6 bases). CDR1 and CDR2 from the germline V gene are SGDLS and YYNGEE. The CDR3 runs 14 residues. The CDR3 region has the DNA TGTGCCAGCGGCGTAAGGGACACCTACACTGAAGCTTTCTTT. Protein: CASGVRDTYTEAFF.

A remark on this clonotype: A much larger clonotype is one base distant, so this may be a read error. Since the CDR3 does not end with the conserved phenylalanine or tryptophan, this likely comes from a read error. The chain combines TRBV7-7 with TRBJ2-3; the D gene could be TRBD1 or TRBD2 (5 bases each). Germline-derived CDR1 and CDR2 are SSHAT and FNYEAQ (reference sequence). Trimming removed 8 bases at V and 2 bases at J, with 17 bases between. The CDR3 runs to 15 residues. The CDR3 DNA sequence: TGTGCCAGCTCAACGGGGCTGGGCTTCACAGATACGCAGTATATT. It codes for CASSTGLGFTDTQYI.

This clonotype came up many times. The chain carries TRBV4-2 and TRBJ1-1; D gene uncertain. CDR1 is LGHNA, CDR2 YNFKEQ, per germline. This CDR3 spans 15 amino acids. V lost 0 bases and J 1 base, leaving 9 bases between the germline ends. This CDR3 reads CASSQESWWNTEAFF. CDR3 coding DNA: TGTGCCAGCAGCCAAGAGTCCTGGTGGAACACTGAAGCTTTCTTT.

V usage is TRBV18 and J usage is TRBJ2-7; no definite D call. Germline lookup yields CDR1 KGHSH and CDR2 LQKENI. The CDR3 has 13 amino acids. Trimming left V 3 bases short and J 2 bases short, with 8 bases between. CDR3 loop: CASSPGFTYEQYF. The CDR3 DNA follows: TGTGCCAGCTCACCGGGATTCACCTACGAGCAGTACTTC.

This clonotype was detected ten times or more. V and J are TRBV5-1 and TRBJ2-3; 7 bases map to TRBD1. CDR1 SGHRS and CDR2 YFSETQ come from the germline V gene. This CDR3 has 20 amino acids. With 2 bases clipped from V and 2 bases from J, the junction kept 20 bases outside the gene matches. Here the CDR3 reads CASSFPREPGKGAPTDTQYF. Written as DNA, the CDR3 is TGCGCCAGCAGCTTTCCCCGTGAACCCGGTAAGGGGGCTCCCACAGATACGCAGTATTTT.

With regard to this clonotype: A junction end diverges from the germline sequence, so it may reflect a read error. The V gene is TRBV2, the J gene TRBJ2-1, with D perhaps TRBD2 (6 bases). This CDR3 region has 11 residues. CDR1 is SNHLY, CDR2 FYNNEI, per germline. CDR3 DNA sequence: TGTGTCAGCAGTGGAGGGACTCCTAGTCTTTTC. Translated: CVSSGGTPSLF.